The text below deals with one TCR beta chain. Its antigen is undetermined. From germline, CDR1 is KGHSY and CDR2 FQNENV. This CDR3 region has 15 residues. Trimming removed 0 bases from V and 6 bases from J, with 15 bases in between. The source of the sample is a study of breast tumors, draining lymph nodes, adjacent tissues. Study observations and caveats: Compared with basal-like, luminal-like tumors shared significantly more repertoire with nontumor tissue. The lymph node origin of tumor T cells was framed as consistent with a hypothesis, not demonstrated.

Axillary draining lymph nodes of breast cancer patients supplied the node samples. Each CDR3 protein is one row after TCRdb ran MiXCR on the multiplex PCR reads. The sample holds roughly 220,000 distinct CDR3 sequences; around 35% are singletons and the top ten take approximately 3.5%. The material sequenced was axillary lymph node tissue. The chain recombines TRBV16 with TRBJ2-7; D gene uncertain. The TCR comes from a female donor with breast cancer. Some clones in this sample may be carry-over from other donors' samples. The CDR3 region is CASSQSHRFWLEQYF. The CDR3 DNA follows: TGTGCCAGCAGCCAATCCCACCGGTTTTGGCTCGAGCAGTACTTC.